The T cell receptor beta chain described here comes from a study of shared clonotypes between healthy human individuals. Study results and limitations: It was the few donors that limited the genetic and exposure-history diversity represented. Naive subsets typically showed greater estimated richness than memory subsets.

Per germline, CDR1 LNHDA and CDR2 SQIVND (reference sequence). V was clipped by 4 bases and J by 7 bases, with 20 bases between them. The CDR3 sequence is 16 residues long. From CD4+ cells came CD45RA+ naive and CD45RA-negative memory subsets. Comment on this clone: Antigen: not known.

The method was immunoSEQ multiplex PCR; TCRdb's version includes in-frame clones alone and lacks a portion of them. The table has 300,000 to 400,000 clones, over 65% seen once; the top ten hold around a tenth. The clonotype originates from a man aged 25-45 years in good health. Sequencing was carried out using memory CD4+ T cells sorted from blood. As for subset: CD45RA-negative fraction. The rearrangement joins TRBV19 to TRBJ2-1; D tentatively fits TRBD1 or TRBD2 (5 bases each). The CDR3 region is CASSTGRKSSRNEQFF. The CDR3 DNA is TGTGCCAGTAGTACGGGACGGAAATCATCTCGTAATGAGCAGTTCTTC.